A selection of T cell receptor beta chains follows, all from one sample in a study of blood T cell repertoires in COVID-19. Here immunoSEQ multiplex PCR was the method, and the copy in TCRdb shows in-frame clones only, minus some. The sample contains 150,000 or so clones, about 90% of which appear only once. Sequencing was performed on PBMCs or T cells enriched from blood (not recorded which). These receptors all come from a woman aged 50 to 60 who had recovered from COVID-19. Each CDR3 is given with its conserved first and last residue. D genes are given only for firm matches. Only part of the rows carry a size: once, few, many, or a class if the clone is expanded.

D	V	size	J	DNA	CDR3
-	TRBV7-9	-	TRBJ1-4	TGTGCCAGCAGCTTAGCAAGCGGGACACTGTTTTTT	CASSLASGTLFF
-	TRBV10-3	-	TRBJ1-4	TGTGCCATCAGTGACCACAACACTAGTCCAAACTTGAATGAAAAACTGTTTTTT	CAISDHNTSPNLNEKLFF
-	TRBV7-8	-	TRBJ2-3	TGTGCCAGCAGCCTAGCCGGGACTCTGAGCACAGATACGCAGTATTTT	CASSLAGTLSTDTQYF
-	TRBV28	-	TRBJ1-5	TGTGCCAGCAGTCCGGGGGGGGCTGGCAATCAGCCCCAGCATTTT	CASSPGGAGNQPQHF
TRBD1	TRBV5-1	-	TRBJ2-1	TGCGCCAGCAGTGGAGACAGGGAGAAGCAGTTCTTC	CASSGDREKQFF
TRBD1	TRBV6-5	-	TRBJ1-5	TGTGCCAGCAGCCGCAGGGGGGCGAGGATAGAGCCCCAGCATTTT	CASSRRGARIEPQHF
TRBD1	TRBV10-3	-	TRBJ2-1	TGTGCCATCAGTCTTGGACAGGCCGGCTCCTACAATGAGCAGTTCTTC	CAISLGQAGSYNEQFF
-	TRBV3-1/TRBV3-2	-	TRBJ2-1	TGTGCCAGCAGCCTCCATAAACTAAGGGGCAGCAATGAGCAGTTCTTC	CASSLHKLRGSNEQFF
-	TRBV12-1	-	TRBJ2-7	TGTGCCAGCAGCTTTTCTAGCGGTCTTGATAGAAGCTCCTACGAGCAGTACTTC	CASSFSSGLDRSSYEQYF
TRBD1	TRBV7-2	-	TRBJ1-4	TGTGCCAGCAGCTTAGTTGGGACAGGGGACGAAAAACTGTTTTTT	CASSLVGTGDEKLFF
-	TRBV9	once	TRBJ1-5	TGTGCCAGCAGCGTAGGTGGGGCCTTTGGTCAGCCCCAGCATTTT	CASSVGGAFGQPQHF
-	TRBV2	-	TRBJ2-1	TGTGCCAGCAGGCAGGGACTCCATTCGGGCAATGAGCAGTTCTTC	CASRQGLHSGNEQFF
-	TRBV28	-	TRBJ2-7	TGTGCCAGCAGTTTTAAGGGACTCAGGTGGGACGAGCAGTACTTC	CASSFKGLRWDEQYF
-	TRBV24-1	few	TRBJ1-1	TGTGCCACCAGTTTTAACGACAAAGCTTTCTTT	CATSFNDKAFF
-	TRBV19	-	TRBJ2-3	TGTGCCAGTAGCAGGCAGGGTGCAGATACGCAGTATTTT	CASSRQGADTQYF
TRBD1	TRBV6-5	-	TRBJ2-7	TGTGCCAGCAGGGAGTACCGGGACAGGTTGGAGCAGTACTTC	CASREYRDRLEQYF
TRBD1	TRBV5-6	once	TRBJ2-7	TGTGCCAGCAGCTTGGCCGGTCAGGGGGCCTACGAGCAGTACTTC	CASSLAGQGAYEQYF
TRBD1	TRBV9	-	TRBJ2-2	TGTGCCAGCAGCAAGGGACAGAGGAACACCGGGGAGCTGTTTTTT	CASSKGQRNTGELFF
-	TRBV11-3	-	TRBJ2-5	TGTGCCAGCAGCTTAGAACCACTACACCGAGAGACCCAGTACTTC	CASSLEPLHRETQYF
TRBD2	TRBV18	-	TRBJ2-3	TGTGCCAGCTCCCTTAGCGGGGCTAGCACAGATACGCAGTATTTT	CASSLSGASTDTQYF
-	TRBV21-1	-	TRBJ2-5	TGTGCCAGCAGCAAAAAAGGGGGTTTGGCGGGAGCCCAAGAGACCCAGTACTTC	CASSKKGGLAGAQETQYF
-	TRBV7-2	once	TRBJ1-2	TGTGCCAGCAGCCCACGTCGGGATGGCTACACCTTC	CASSPRRDGYTF
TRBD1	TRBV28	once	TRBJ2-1	TGTGCCAGCAGTTTCCCTTTAGGACAGGGTAGGGCCTACAATGAGCAGTTCTTC	CASSFPLGQGRAYNEQFF
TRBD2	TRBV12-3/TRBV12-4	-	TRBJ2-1	TGTGCCAGCAGACCCGGGGGGGGCAATGAGCAGTTCTTC	CASRPGGGNEQFF
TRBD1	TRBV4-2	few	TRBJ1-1	TGTGCCAGCAGCCAAGAGGGGACAGGGGGCACTGAAGCTTTCTTT	CASSQEGTGGTEAFF
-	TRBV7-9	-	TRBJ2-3	TGTGCCAGCAGCTCCCCGGACTATTCTCCAGATACGCAGTATTTT	CASSSPDYSPDTQYF
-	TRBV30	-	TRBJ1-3	TGTGCCTGGAGCCCCGGGAGCTCTGGAAACACCATATATTTT	CAWSPGSSGNTIYF
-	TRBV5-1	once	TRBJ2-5	TGCGCCAGCAGCTCGGCGGGTAGGGATCAAGAGACCCAGTACTTC	CASSSAGRDQETQYF
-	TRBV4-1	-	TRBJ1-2	TGCGCCAGCAGCCAAGCAGGGGTGGGGGGCTACACCTTC	CASSQAGVGGYTF
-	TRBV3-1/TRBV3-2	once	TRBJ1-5	TGTGCCAGCAGCCCGCAGGGTCAGCCCCAGCATTTT	CASSPQGQPQHF
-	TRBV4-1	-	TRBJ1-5	TGCGCCAGCAGCCAAGATCAGGCAGGGGCCCATCAGCCCCAGCATTTT	CASSQDQAGAHQPQHF
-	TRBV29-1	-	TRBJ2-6	TGCAGCGTTGGCCTAGCCACTGGGGCCAACGTCCTGACTTTC	CSVGLATGANVLTF
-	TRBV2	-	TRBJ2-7	TGTGCCAGCAGTCAGACAAACGAGCAGTACTTC	CASSQTNEQYF
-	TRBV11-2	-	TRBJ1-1	TGTGCCAGCAGCTTAGCTGGGGGCGGTCCCTCCACTGAAGCTTTCTTT	CASSLAGGGPSTEAFF
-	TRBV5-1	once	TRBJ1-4	TGCGCCAGCAGCACTGGCGGGGGTGACGAAAAACTGTTTTTT	CASSTGGGDEKLFF
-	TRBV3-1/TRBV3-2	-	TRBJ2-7	TGTGCCAGCAGCCGGGCAGGGGATGGTGAGCAGTACTTC	CASSRAGDGEQYF
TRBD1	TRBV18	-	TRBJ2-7	TGTGCCAGCTCACCCCAAGCGGGACAGGGGGGATCCGAGCAGTACTTC	CASSPQAGQGGSEQYF
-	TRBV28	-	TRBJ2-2	TGTGCCAGCAGTTCTTCAGGGGGGCGCACCGGGGAGCTGTTTTTT	CASSSSGGRTGELFF
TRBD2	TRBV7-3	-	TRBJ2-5	TGTGCCAGCAGCCTCAGGGGGAGCGGGAGGTTGGAGACCCAGTACTTC	CASSLRGSGRLETQYF
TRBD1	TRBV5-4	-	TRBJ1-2	TGTGCCAGCAGGTACCGGGGGACAGGGGTGGACGGCTACACCTTC	CASRYRGTGVDGYTF